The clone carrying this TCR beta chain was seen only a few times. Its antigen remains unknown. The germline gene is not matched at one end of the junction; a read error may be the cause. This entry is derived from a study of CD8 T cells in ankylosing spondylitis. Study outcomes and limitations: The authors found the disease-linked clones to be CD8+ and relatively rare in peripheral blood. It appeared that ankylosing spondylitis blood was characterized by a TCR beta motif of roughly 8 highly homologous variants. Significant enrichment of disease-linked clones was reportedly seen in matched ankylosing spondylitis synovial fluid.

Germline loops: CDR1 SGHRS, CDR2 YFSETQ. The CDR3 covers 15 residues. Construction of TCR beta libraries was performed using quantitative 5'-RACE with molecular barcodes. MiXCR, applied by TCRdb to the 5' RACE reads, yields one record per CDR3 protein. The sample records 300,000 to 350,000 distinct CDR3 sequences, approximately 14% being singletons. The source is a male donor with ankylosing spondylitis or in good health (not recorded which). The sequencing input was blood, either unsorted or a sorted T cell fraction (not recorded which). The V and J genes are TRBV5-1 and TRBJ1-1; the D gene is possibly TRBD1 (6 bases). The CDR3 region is CASSLRGVVSTEVFF. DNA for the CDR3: TGCGCCAGCAGCTTGAGGGGGGTCGTTAGCACTGAAGTTTTCTTT. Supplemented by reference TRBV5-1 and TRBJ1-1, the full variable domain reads KAGVTQTPRYLIKTRGQQVTLSCSPISGHRSVSWYQQTPGQGLQFLFEYFSETQRNKGNFPGRFSGRQFSNSRSEMNVSTLELGDSALYLCASSLRGVVSTEVFFGQGTRLTVV.